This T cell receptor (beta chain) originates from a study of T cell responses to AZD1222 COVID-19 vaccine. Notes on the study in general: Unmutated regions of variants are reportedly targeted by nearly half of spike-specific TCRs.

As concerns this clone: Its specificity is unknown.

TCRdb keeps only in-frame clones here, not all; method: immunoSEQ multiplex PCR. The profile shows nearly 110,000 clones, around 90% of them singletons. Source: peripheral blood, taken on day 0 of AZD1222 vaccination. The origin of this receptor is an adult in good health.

The CDR3 DNA reads TGTGCCAGCAGCCCCGGACAGGGGGCTTTTCCCATCTCTGGAAACACCATATATTTT. This encodes CASSPGQGAFPISGNTIYF. The chain links TRBV7-2 to TRBJ1-3, with 11 bases identical to TRBD1. Germline-derived CDR1 and CDR2 are SGHTA and FQGNSA. V lost 5 bases to trimming and J lost 0 bases; unmatched junction nucleotides: 12. The CDR3 has 19 amino acids.